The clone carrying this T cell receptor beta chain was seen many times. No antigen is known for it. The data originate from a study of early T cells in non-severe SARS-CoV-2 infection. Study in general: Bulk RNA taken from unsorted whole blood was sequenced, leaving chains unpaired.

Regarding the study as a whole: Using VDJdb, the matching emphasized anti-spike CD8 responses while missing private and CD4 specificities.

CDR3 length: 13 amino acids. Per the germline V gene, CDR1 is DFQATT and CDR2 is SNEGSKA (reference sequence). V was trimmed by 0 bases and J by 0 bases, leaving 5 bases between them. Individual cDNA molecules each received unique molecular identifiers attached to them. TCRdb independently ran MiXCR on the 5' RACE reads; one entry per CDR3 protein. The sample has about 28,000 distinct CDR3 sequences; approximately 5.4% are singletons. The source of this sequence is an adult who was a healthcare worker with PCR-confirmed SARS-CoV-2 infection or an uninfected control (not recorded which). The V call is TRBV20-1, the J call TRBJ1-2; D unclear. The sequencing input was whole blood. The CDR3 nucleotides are TGCAGTGCTAGAGATCGCGCTAACTATGGCTACACCTTC. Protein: CSARDRANYGYTF.